The present entry profiles one T cell receptor (beta chain) with its context. Germline V gene lookup returns CDR1 SGHRS and CDR2 YFSETQ. This CDR3 is 15 amino acids long. V gave up 4 bases and J gave up 5 bases; unmatched junction bases: 7. The PCR contained 60 Vbeta and 13 Jbeta primers. Profiling relied on immunoSEQ multiplex PCR, and the TCRdb table lists in-frame clones only, not all of them. The sample yields around 190,000 clones, approximately 9.5% seen once. This sample was included in a study of cytomegalovirus exposure and HLA in healthy donors. V is TRBV5-1 and J is TRBJ2-5; TRBD1 aligns across 11 bases. Sequences were obtained from PBMCs. The sequence derives from a woman between 25 and 40 years old in good health and CMV-seropositive. DNA for the CDR3: TGCGCCAGCAGCAACGGACAGGGGGCTGGCGAGACCCAGTACTTC. This codes for CASSNGQGAGETQYF.